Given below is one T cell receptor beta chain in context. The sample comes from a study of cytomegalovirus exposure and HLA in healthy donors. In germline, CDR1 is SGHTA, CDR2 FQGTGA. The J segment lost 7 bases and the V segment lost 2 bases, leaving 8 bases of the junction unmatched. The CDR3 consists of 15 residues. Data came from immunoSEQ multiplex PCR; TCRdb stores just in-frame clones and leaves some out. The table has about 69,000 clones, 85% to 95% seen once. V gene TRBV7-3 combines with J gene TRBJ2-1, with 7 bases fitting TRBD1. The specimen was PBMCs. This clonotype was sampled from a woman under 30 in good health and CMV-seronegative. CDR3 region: CASSLSAGGGNEQFF. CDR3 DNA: TGTGCCAGCAGCTTATCGGCAGGGGGTGGGAATGAGCAGTTCTTC.